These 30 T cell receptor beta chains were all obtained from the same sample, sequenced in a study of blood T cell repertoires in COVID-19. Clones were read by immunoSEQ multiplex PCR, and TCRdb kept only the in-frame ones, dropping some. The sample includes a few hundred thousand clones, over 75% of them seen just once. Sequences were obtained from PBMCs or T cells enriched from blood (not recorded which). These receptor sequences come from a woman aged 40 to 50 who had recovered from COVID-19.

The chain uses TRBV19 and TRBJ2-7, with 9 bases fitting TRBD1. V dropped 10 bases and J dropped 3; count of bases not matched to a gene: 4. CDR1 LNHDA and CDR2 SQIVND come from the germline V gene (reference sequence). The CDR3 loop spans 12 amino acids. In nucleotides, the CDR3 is TGTGCCACCGGACAGGGGCTCTACGAGCAGTACTTC. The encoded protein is CATGQGLYEQYF.

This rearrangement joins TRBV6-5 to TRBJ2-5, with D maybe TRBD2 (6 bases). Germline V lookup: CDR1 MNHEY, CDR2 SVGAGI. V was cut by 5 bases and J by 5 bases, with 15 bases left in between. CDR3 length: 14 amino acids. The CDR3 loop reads CASSPMGGSETQYF. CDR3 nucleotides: TGTGCCAGCAGTCCCATGGGAGGATCGGAGACCCAGTACTTC.

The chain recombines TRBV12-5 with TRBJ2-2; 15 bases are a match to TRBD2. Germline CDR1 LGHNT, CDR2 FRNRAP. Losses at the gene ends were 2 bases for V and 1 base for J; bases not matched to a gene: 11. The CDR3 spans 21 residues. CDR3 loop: CASGLPIRTSGRVENTGELFF. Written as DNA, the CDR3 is TGTGCTAGTGGTTTGCCGATCCGGACTAGCGGGAGGGTGGAGAACACCGGGGAGCTGTTTTTT.

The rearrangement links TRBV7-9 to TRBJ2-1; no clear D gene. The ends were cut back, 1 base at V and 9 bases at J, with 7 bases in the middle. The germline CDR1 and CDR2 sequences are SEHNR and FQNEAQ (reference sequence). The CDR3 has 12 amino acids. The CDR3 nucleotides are TGTGCCAGCAGCTTAGATTTCAGTGAGCAGTTCTTC. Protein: CASSLDFSEQFF.

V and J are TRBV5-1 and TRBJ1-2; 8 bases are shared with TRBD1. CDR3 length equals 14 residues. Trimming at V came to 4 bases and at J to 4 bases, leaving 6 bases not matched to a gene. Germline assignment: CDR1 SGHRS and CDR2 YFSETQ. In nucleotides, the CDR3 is TGCGCCAGCAGCGATGACAGGGGCGGCTATGGCTACACCTTC. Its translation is CASSDDRGGYGYTF.

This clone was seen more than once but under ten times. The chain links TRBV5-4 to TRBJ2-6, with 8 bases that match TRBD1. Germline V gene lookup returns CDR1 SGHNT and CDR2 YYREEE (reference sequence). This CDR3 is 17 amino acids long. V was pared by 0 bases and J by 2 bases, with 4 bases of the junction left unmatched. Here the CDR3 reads CASSLAQGAAGANVLTF. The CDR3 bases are TGTGCCAGCAGCTTGGCCCAGGGGGCTGCTGGGGCCAACGTCCTGACTTTC.

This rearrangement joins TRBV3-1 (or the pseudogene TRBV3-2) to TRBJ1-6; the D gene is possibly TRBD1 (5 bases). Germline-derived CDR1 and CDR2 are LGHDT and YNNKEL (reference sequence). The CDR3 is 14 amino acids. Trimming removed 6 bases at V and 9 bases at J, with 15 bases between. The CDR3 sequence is CASSPAGERSPLHF. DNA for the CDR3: TGTGCCAGCAGTCCCGCGGGGGAGCGTTCACCCCTCCACTTT.

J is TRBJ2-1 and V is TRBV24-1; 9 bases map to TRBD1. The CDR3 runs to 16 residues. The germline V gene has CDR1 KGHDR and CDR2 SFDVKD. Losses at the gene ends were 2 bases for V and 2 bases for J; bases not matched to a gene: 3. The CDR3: CATSDWTGATYNEQFF. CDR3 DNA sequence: TGTGCCACCAGTGATTGGACAGGGGCTACCTACAATGAGCAGTTCTTC.

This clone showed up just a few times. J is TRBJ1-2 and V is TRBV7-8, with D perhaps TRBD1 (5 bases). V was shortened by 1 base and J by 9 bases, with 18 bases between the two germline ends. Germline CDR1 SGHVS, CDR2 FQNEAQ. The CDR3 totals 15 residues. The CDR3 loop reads CASSLVSQGGFSYTF. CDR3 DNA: TGTGCCAGCAGCTTAGTGAGTCAGGGTGGCTTTAGCTACACCTTC.

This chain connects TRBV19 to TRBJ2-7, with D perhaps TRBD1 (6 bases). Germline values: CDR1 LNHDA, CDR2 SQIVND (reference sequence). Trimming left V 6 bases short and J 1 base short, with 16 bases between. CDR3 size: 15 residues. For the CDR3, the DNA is TGTGCCAGTAGGGCACAGGGCCATATGTCCTACGAGCAGTACTTC. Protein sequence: CASRAQGHMSYEQYF. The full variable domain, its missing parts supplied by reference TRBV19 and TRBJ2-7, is DGGITQSPKYLFRKEGQNVTLSCEQNLNHDAMYWYRQDPGQGLRLIYYSQIVNDFQKGDIAEGYSVSREKKESFPLTVTSAQKNPTAFYLCASRAQGHMSYEQYFGPGTRLTVT.

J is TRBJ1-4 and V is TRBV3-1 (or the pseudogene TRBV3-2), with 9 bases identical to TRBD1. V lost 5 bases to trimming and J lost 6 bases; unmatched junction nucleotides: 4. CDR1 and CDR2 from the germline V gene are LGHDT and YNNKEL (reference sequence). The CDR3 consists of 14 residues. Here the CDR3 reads CASSGRDRDEKLFF. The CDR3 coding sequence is TGTGCCAGCAGCGGCCGGGACAGGGATGAAAAACTGTTTTTT.

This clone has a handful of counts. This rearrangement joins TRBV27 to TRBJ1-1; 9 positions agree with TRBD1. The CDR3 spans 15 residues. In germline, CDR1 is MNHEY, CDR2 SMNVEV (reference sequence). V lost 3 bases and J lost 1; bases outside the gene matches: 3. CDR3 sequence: CASSLGQGWNTEAFF. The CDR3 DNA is TGTGCCAGCAGTTTGGGACAGGGTTGGAACACTGAAGCTTTCTTT.

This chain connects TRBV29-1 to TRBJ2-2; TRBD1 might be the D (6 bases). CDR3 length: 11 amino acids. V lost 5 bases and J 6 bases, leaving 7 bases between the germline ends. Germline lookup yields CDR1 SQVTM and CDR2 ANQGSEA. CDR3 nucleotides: TGCAGCGTTAAGGGGGCCGGGGAGCTGTTTTTT. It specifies CSVKGAGELFF.

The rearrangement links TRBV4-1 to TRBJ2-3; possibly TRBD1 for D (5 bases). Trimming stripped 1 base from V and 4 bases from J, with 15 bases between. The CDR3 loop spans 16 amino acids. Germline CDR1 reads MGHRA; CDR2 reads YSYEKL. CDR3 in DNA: TGCGCCAGCAGCCAAGTGGGGCCCGCTACTCCAGATACGCAGTATTTT. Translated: CASSQVGPATPDTQYF.

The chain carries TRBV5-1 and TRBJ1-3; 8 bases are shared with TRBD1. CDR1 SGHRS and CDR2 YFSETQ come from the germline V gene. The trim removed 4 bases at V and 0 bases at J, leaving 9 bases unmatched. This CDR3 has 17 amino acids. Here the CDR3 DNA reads TGCGCCAGCAGCACCACAGGGGGGTCCTCCTCTGGAAACACCATATATTTT. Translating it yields CASSTTGGSSSGNTIYF.

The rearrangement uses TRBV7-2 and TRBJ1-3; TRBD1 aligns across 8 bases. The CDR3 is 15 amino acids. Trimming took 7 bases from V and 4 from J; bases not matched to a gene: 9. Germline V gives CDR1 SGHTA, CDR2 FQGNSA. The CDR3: CASTGQGSMGNTIYF. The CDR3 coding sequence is TGTGCCAGCACCGGACAGGGCTCTATGGGAAACACCATATATTTT.

The DNA for the CDR3 is TGTGCCAGCAGCTTAGGGGGCGGGGCTTACAATGAGCAGTTCTTC. It yields the protein CASSLGGGAYNEQFF. The chain is built from TRBV7-9 and TRBJ2-1, with D perhaps matching TRBD2 (6 bases). CDR1 and CDR2 from the germline V gene are SEHNR and FQNEAQ (reference sequence). Trimming shortened V by 1 base and J by 4 bases, and 11 bases separated the two germline ends. There are 15 residues in the CDR3.

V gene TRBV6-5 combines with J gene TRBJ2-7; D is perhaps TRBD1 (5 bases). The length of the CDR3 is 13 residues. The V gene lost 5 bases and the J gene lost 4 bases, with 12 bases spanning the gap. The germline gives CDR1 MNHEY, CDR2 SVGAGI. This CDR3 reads CASSLMDNYEQYF. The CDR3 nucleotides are TGTGCCAGCAGTCTGATGGACAATTACGAGCAGTACTTC.

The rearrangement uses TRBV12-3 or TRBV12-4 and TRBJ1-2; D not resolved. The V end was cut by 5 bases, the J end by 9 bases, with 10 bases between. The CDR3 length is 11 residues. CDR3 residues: CASSSWESYTF. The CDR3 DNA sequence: TGTGCCAGCAGTAGTTGGGAGAGCTACACCTTC.

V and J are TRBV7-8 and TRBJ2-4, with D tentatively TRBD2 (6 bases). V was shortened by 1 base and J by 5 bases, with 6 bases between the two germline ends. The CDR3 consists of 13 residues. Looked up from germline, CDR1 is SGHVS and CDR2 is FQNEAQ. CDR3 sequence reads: CASSLGLENIQYF. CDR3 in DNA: TGTGCCAGCAGCTTAGGACTAGAAAACATTCAGTACTTC.

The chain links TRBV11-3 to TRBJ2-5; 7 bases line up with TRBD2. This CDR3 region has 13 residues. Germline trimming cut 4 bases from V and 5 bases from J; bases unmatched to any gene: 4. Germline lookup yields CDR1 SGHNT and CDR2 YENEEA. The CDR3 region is CASSSLSGETQYF. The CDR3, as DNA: TGTGCCAGCAGCTCCCTTAGCGGGGAGACCCAGTACTTC.

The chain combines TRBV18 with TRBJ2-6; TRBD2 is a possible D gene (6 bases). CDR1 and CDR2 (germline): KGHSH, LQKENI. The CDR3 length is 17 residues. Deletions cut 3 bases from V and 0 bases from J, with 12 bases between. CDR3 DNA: TGTGCCAGCTCACCCGGGACTCCAAGCTCTGGGGCCAACGTCCTGACTTTC. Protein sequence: CASSPGTPSSGANVLTF.

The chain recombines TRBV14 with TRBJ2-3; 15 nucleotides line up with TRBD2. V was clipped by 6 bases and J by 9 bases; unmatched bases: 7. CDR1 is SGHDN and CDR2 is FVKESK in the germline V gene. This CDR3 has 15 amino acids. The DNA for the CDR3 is TGTGCCAGCAGTCCACCGGGACTAGCGGGAGGCACGCAGTATTTT. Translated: CASSPPGLAGGTQYF.

The CDR3 coding sequence is TGCAGTGCTAGTGGGAGGACGAACACCGGGGAGCTGTTTTTT. Translating gives CSASGRTNTGELFF. The chain carries TRBV20-1 and TRBJ2-2; D is possibly TRBD2 (6 bases). V was clipped by 3 bases and J by 0 bases, with 8 bases between them. Germline loops: CDR1 DFQATT, CDR2 SNEGSKA (reference sequence). This CDR3 is built from 14 residues.

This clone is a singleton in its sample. In DNA, the CDR3 is TGTGCCAGCAGCCTTACAGGGGGCGATCTTAGGGCTTTCTTT. This codes for CASSLTGGDLRAFF. The J gene is TRBJ1-1, the V gene TRBV14; TRBD1 aligns across 9 bases. J lost 11 bases, V lost 4 bases, and 11 bases had no gene match. The CDR3 runs 14 residues. Germline assignment: CDR1 SGHDN and CDR2 FVKESK.

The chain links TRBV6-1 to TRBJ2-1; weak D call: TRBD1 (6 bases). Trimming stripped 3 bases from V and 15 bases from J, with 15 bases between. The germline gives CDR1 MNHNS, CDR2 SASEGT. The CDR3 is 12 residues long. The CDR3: CASSDGGQTAFF. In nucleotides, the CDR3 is TGTGCCAGCAGTGATGGGGGCCAGACGGCGTTCTTC.

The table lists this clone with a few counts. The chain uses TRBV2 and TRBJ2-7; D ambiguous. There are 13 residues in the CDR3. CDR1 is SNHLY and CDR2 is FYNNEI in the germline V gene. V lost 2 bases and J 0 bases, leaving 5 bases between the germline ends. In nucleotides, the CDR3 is TGTGCCAGCAGTGAAAACGGCTCCTACGAGCAGTACTTC. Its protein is CASSENGSYEQYF.

CDR3 coding DNA: TGTGCCACAGGACAGATCTCTGGAAACACCATATATTTT. It is translated as CATGQISGNTIYF. The chain employs TRBV10-3 and TRBJ1-3, with D perhaps TRBD1 (6 bases). Germline lookup yields CDR1 ENHRY and CDR2 SYGVKD. The CDR3 has 13 residues. The V and J ends lost 10 bases and 0 bases respectively, with 10 bases between them.

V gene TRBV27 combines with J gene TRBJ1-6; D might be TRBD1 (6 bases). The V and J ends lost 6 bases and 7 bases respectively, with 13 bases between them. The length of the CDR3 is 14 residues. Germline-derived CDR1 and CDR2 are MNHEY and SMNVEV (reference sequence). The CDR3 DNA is TGTGCCAGCAGCCGTGGACAGCTAAATTCACCCCTCCACTTT. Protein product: CASSRGQLNSPLHF.

CDR3 bases: TGTGCCAGCAGAATAGGGACTCATACTAGGCGCAATCAGCCCCAGCATTTT. Its translation is CASRIGTHTRRNQPQHF. The chain joins TRBV28 to TRBJ1-5, with TRBD1 as a possible D gene (5 bases). V dropped 6 bases and J dropped 2 bases, with 20 bases sitting between them. CDR3 length: 17 amino acids. Germline V CDR1 and CDR2: MDHEN, SYDVKM.